This T cell receptor beta chain was identified in a study of regulatory T cells in long-lasting Graves disease. For TCR beta, libraries came from iRepertoire HTBI primers and Arm-PCR of CDR3 regions. TCRdb ran MiXCR on the multiplex PCR reads and lists one entry per CDR3 protein. The sample shows under 450,000 distinct CDR3 sequences, under 20% of them seen only once. The CDR3 runs to 15 residues. V was clipped by 1 base and J by 1 base, with 10 bases between them. Germline CDR1 is LGHDT and CDR2 is YNNKEL (reference sequence). Time point denoted: newly diagnosed GD, antithyroid drugs for less than 3 months. PBMC RNA served as the TCR library source. This clonotype was seen many times. These sequences were also reported in another study, on T cells in Graves' hyperthyroidism and ophthalmopathy.

Source: peripheral blood mononuclear cells (PBMCs), taken at new diagnosis, from a patient treated with antithyroid drugs. The chain recombines TRBV3-1 with TRBJ1-1; D is uncertain. This receptor was identified in a woman between 18 and 29 years old with Graves disease. The CDR3 is CASSQVFRKNTEAFF. In DNA form, the CDR3 reads TGTGCCAGCAGCCAAGTCTTTAGGAAGAACACTGAAGCTTTCTTT. The variable domain in full, completed from reference TRBV3-1 and TRBJ1-1, reads DTAVSQTPKYLVTQMGNDKSIKCEQNLGHDTMYWYKQDSKKFLKIMFSYNNKELIINETVPNRFSPKSPDKAHLNLHINSLELGDSAVYFCASSQVFRKNTEAFFGQGTRLTVV.